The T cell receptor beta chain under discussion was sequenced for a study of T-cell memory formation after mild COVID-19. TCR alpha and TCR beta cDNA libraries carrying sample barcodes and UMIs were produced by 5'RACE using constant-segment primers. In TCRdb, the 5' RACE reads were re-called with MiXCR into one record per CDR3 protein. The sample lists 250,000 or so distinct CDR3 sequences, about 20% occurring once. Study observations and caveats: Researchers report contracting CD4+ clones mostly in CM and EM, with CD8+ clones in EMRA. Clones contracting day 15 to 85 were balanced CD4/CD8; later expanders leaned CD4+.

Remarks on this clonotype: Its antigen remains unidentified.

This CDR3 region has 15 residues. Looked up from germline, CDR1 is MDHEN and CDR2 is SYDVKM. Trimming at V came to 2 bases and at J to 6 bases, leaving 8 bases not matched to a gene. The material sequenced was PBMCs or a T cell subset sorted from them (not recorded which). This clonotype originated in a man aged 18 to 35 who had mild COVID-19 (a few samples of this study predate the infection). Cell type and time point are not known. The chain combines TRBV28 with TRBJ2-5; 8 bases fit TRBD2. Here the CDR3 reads CASSLRRGGGKTQYF. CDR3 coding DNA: TGTGCCAGCAGTTTACGCCGGGGGGGCGGCAAGACCCAGTACTTC.